This TCR beta chain was sequenced for a study of shared clonotypes between healthy human individuals. CD45RO negativity and positive selection for CCR7 defined naive CD8 cells, a population that excluded terminally differentiated effector memory CD45RA+ cells. Recent acute infections and vaccinations were absent in the healthy HIV-negative adult donors. In the case of this clone: Its antigen is unidentified.

Study-level results: Among a few donors, roughly 5% of naive CD4 clonotypes were found in common. Clonotype sharing across donors was expected to vary with sequencing depth.

In replicate PCRs of sorted subsets, approximately 210 ng DNA, about 30,000 T cell genomes, was used. Profiled with immunoSEQ multiplex PCR; TCRdb holds only in-frame clones, not every one. This sample carries roughly 2.1 million clones, around 93% of them seen once, and the ten largest clones take about 1.5%. The sequence derives from a man aged 18 to 35 in good health. Some clones in this sample may be carry-over from other donors' samples. Sequenced sample: naive CD8+ T cells from PBMCs.

The CDR3 region is CASIETGYFSGELFF. In nucleotides, the CDR3 is TGTGCCAGCATTGAGACAGGGTACTTCAGCGGGGAGCTGTTTTTT. The chain has TRBV6-1 and TRBJ2-2; 7 nucleotides align to TRBD1. This CDR3 comprises 15 residues. Germline CDR1 and CDR2: MNHNS and SASEGT. V was pared by 7 bases and J by 7 bases, with 12 bases of the junction left unmatched.